The 26 T cell receptor beta chains below were found in one sample sequenced in a study of blood T cell repertoires in COVID-19. Here immunoSEQ multiplex PCR was the method, and the copy in TCRdb shows in-frame clones only, minus some. The profile shows around 310,000 clones, about 91% of them singletons. Sequencing was performed on PBMCs or T cells enriched from blood (not recorded which). The receptors come from a woman aged 40 to 55 who had recovered from COVID-19.

The chain employs TRBV19 and TRBJ2-5; 9 bases agree with TRBD2. V was pared by 2 bases and J by 2 bases, with 12 bases of the junction left unmatched. The length of the CDR3 is 18 residues. Germline V CDR1 and CDR2: LNHDA, SQIVND (reference sequence). CDR3 protein: CASSISPRLAGFQETQYF. The CDR3 nucleotides read TGTGCCAGTAGTATATCTCCTAGGCTAGCGGGGTTTCAAGAGACCCAGTACTTC.

This CDR3 is CASSGPGLAGALPQEQFF. The CDR3 region has the DNA TGTGCCAGCAGCGGACCGGGACTAGCGGGGGCCCTCCCCCAAGAGCAGTTCTTC. The chain recombines TRBV7-9 with TRBJ2-1, with 14 positions matching TRBD2. V lost 5 bases, J lost 10 bases, and 16 bases stayed unmatched. Germline lookup yields CDR1 SEHNR and CDR2 FQNEAQ (reference sequence). This CDR3 has 18 residues.

The V gene is TRBV27, the J gene TRBJ2-7; 11 bases are a match to TRBD1. The CDR3 totals 15 residues. Per germline, CDR1 MNHEY and CDR2 SMNVEV (reference sequence). V lost 3 bases to trimming and J lost 3 bases; unmatched junction nucleotides: 4. CDR3 protein: CASSFLDRGLYEQYF. CDR3 in DNA: TGTGCCAGCAGTTTTTTGGACAGGGGGCTCTACGAGCAGTACTTC.

The chain uses TRBV7-3 and TRBJ2-6; 7 nucleotides match TRBD1. Trimming cost V 4 bases and J 0 bases; bases outside gene matches: 9. Germline assignment: CDR1 SGHTA and CDR2 FQGTGA. The CDR3 has 18 residues. DNA of the CDR3: TGTGCCAGCAGCTCCCCGACAGGGCTAAGCTCTGGGGCCAACGTCCTGACTTTC. Its translation: CASSSPTGLSSGANVLTF.

The chain carries TRBV11-2 and TRBJ2-7; D is undetermined. The V and J ends lost 2 bases and 6 bases respectively, with 8 bases between them. The CDR3 has 12 residues. Germline V lookup: CDR1 SGHAT, CDR2 FQNNGV. The CDR3 sequence is CASSLKAIEQYF. Written as DNA, the CDR3 is TGTGCCAGCAGCTTAAAAGCGATCGAGCAGTACTTC.

The chain combines TRBV5-6 with TRBJ1-2; D remains ambiguous. The CDR3 has 13 amino acids. Trimming removed 0 bases from V and 8 bases from J, with 11 bases in between. Per the germline V gene, CDR1 is SGHDT and CDR2 is YYEEEE. CDR3 sequence: CASSLGSGRGYTF. The CDR3 DNA reads as TGTGCCAGCAGCTTGGGGTCCGGGAGGGGCTACACCTTC.

This chain links TRBV7-9 with TRBJ2-1; 12 bases are shared with TRBD2. CDR3 length: 18 amino acids. V shed 10 bases and J 1 base; nucleotides not matched to a gene: 14. Per germline, CDR1 SEHNR and CDR2 FQNEAQ (reference sequence). DNA of the CDR3: TGTGCCATGGATCGTCGGCTAGCGGGAGGGGTTTCCTACAATGAGCAGTTCTTC. Translated, it gives CAMDRRLAGGVSYNEQFF. The complete variable domain, with remaining parts taken from reference TRBV7-9 and TRBJ2-1, reads DTGVSQNPRHKITKRGQNVTFRCDPISEHNRLYWYRQTLGQGPEFLTYFQNEAQLEKSRLLSDRFSAERPKGSFSTLEIQRTEQGDSAMYLCAMDRRLAGGVSYNEQFFGPGTRLTVL.

The CDR3 is CASRPGGGQLNTDTQYF. For the CDR3, the DNA is TGCGCCAGCAGACCCGGGGGGGGACAATTGAACACAGATACGCAGTATTTT. The V gene is TRBV5-1, the J gene TRBJ2-3, with TRBD2 matching over 8 bases. The ends lost 5 bases at V and 2 bases at J; junction bases unmatched: 13. This CDR3 is 17 amino acids long. Per the germline V gene, CDR1 is SGHRS and CDR2 is YFSETQ.

The rearrangement joins TRBV30 to TRBJ1-1, with D possibly being TRBD1 (6 bases). V was clipped by 4 bases and J by 11 bases, with 20 bases between them. The CDR3 runs 13 residues. CDR1 is GTSNPN, CDR2 SVGIG, per germline (reference sequence). CDR3 DNA sequence: TGTGCCTGGAACCCGGACCAGGGGTTCGCGGCTTTCTTT. Translating gives CAWNPDQGFAAFF.

The rearrangement uses TRBV9 and TRBJ1-6; 9 bases match TRBD1. This CDR3 contains 15 residues. V lost 3 bases and J lost 8; bases outside the gene matches: 6. In germline, CDR1 is SGDLS, CDR2 YYNGEE. The CDR3 coding sequence is TGTGCCAGCAGCGAATCGGGACAGGGTTATTCACCCCTCCACTTT. Residues: CASSESGQGYSPLHF. Using reference TRBV9 and TRBJ1-6 for the parts outside the CDR3, the full variable domain is DSGVTQTPKHLITATGQRVTLRCSPRSGDLSVYWYQQSLDQGLQFLIQYYNGEERAKGNILERFSAQQFPDLHSELNLSSLELGDSALYFCASSESGQGYSPLHFGNGTRLTVT.

The chain is built from TRBV7-6 and TRBJ2-7, with a tentative D call TRBD2 (6 bases). V was trimmed by 5 bases and J by 6 bases, leaving 11 bases between them. The CDR3 covers 12 residues. From germline, CDR1 is SGHVS and CDR2 FNYEAQ. CDR3 bases: TGTGCCAGCAGCCGAGCGGGTACCGAGCAGTACTTC. It codes for CASSRAGTEQYF.

The CDR3: CAWSVSIGELFF. The CDR3 bases are TGTGCCTGGAGTGTTTCAATCGGGGAGCTGTTTTTT. The rearrangement links TRBV30 to TRBJ2-2; no firm D call. CDR1 is GTSNPN, CDR2 SVGIG, per germline (reference sequence). The V end was cut by 0 bases, the J end by 7 bases, with 6 bases between. The CDR3 is made up of 12 amino acids.

V usage is TRBV2 and J usage is TRBJ1-2, with a possible D match to TRBD1 (5 bases). V was trimmed by 4 bases and J by 6 bases, leaving 15 bases between them. This CDR3 has 14 amino acids. Germline CDR1 reads SNHLY; CDR2 reads FYNNEI. CDR3 nucleotides: TGTGCCAGCAGTGGCGGTATCTCGGGGGATGGCTACACCTTC. Translating it yields CASSGGISGDGYTF.

This chain uses TRBV30 with TRBJ1-2; TRBD1 matches at 8 bases. Germline CDR1 reads GTSNPN; CDR2 reads SVGIG (reference sequence). Trimming at V came to 2 bases and at J to 4 bases, leaving 0 bases not matched to a gene. The CDR3 consists of 12 residues. The CDR3 protein is CAWSTGGYGYTF. The CDR3 region has the DNA TGTGCCTGGAGTACAGGGGGCTATGGCTACACCTTC.

The chain uses TRBV7-2 and TRBJ2-1; 15 positions agree with TRBD2. V was pared by 5 bases and J by 9 bases, with 5 bases of the junction left unmatched. The CDR3 sequence is 15 residues long. Germline lookup yields CDR1 SGHTA and CDR2 FQGNSA. The CDR3 nucleotides are TGTGCCAGCAGCGAGAGGACTAGCGGGAGGGGTGAGCAGTTCTTC. Its translation is CASSERTSGRGEQFF.

The count of this clone is one. The chain links TRBV7-2 to TRBJ1-4; the D is unclear. The V gene's germline CDR1 is SGHTA and CDR2 FQGNSA. Trimming removed 5 bases from V and 8 bases from J, with 9 bases in between. CDR3 length equals 12 residues. CDR3 sequence (DNA): TGTGCCAGCAGCGTACCGGGGGAAAAACTGTTTTTT. As protein: CASSVPGEKLFF.

The J gene is TRBJ2-2, the V gene TRBV28; D is unresolved. The CDR3 sequence is 13 residues long. Trimming pared 5 bases from V and 6 bases from J, leaving 10 bases between. The germline V gene has CDR1 MDHEN and CDR2 SYDVKM. The CDR3 region has the DNA TGTGCCAGCAGTCTCGGGTCCCCCGGGGAGCTGTTTTTT. Amino acids: CASSLGSPGELFF. Together with reference TRBV28 and TRBJ2-2, the CDR3 gives the full variable domain: DVKVTQSSRYLVKRTGEKVFLECVQDMDHENMFWYRQDPGLGLRLIYFSYDVKMKEKGDIPEGYSVSREKKERFSLILESASTNQTSMYLCASSLGSPGELFFGEGSRLTVL.

This clone was recorded once. The J gene is TRBJ2-2, the V gene TRBV9, with D possibly TRBD2 on 6 matching bases. Germline V lookup: CDR1 SGDLS, CDR2 YYNGEE. V shed 3 bases and J shed 1 base, with 10 bases lying between them. The CDR3 is made up of 15 amino acids. In DNA, the CDR3 is TGTGCCAGCAGCGGGAGGGGCCGGAACACCGGGGAGCTGTTTTTT. Amino acids: CASSGRGRNTGELFF.

V and J are TRBV7-2 and TRBJ1-4; possible D gene TRBD1, 6 bases. CDR1 SGHTA and CDR2 FQGNSA come from the germline V gene. The CDR3 loop spans 14 amino acids. The ends were cut back, 4 bases at V and 10 bases at J, with 16 bases in the middle. In DNA, the CDR3 is TGTGCCAGCAGCTCCCCTGGGGGCGCGGGAAAACTGTTTTTT. Translated: CASSSPGGAGKLFF.

The chain couples TRBV16 to TRBJ1-1, with D maybe TRBD1 (6 bases). The CDR3 sequence is 15 residues long. V lost 4 bases to trimming and J lost 3 bases, with 15 bases between them. The germline V gene has CDR1 KGHSY and CDR2 FQNENV. This CDR3 is CASSRGRGMDTEAFF. In DNA form, the CDR3 reads TGTGCCAGCAGCCGTGGCAGGGGTATGGACACTGAAGCTTTCTTT.

The gene calls are TRBV14 and TRBJ1-1, with D uncertain. Between the trimmed V and J ends, which lost 4 bases and 3 bases, there was a span of 9 bases. The germline V gene has CDR1 SGHDN and CDR2 FVKESK. This CDR3 region has 13 residues. The CDR3, as DNA: TGTGCCAGCAGCCTCTCAAGAGACACTGAAGCTTTCTTT. Encoded protein: CASSLSRDTEAFF.

The V and J genes are TRBV5-1 and TRBJ2-7, with TRBD1 matching 7 bases. Germline CDR1 reads SGHRS; CDR2 reads YFSETQ. The CDR3 has 13 amino acids. V shed 3 bases, J shed 7 bases, and the junction held 7 bases outside the gene matches. The CDR3 here is CASSSTTGREQYF. Here the CDR3 DNA reads TGCGCCAGCAGCTCGACGACAGGGCGGGAGCAGTACTTC.

The chain combines TRBV6-4 with TRBJ2-3; no clear D. CDR3 length equals 14 residues. Per germline, CDR1 MRHNA and CDR2 SNTAGT. V was clipped by 4 bases and J by 0 bases, with 8 bases between them. CDR3 coding DNA: TGTGCCAGCAGTGCCGCGACTAGCACAGATACGCAGTATTTT. Its translation is CASSAATSTDTQYF.

J is TRBJ1-6 and V is TRBV6-2 or TRBV6-3; TRBD1 aligns across 8 bases. The CDR3 has 15 residues. Germline trimming cut 0 bases from V and 10 bases from J; bases unmatched to any gene: 5. Germline V gene sequence: CDR1 MNHEY, CDR2 SVGEGT. CDR3 sequence (DNA): TGTGCCAGCAGTTACTCGAGTACAGGGGGGTCACCCCTCCACTTT. The encoded protein is CASSYSSTGGSPLHF.

The chain combines TRBV18 with TRBJ2-1, with a weak D call TRBD2 (5 bases). This CDR3 spans 15 amino acids. Germline V gives CDR1 KGHSH, CDR2 LQKENI. Trimming pared 1 base from V and 2 bases from J, leaving 9 bases between. The CDR3 protein is CASSPQRLPYNEQFF. The CDR3 DNA reads TGTGCCAGCTCACCACAGAGACTACCCTACAATGAGCAGTTCTTC.

This clone is a singleton in its sample. The J gene is TRBJ2-5, the V gene TRBV3-1 (or the pseudogene TRBV3-2), with 15 nucleotides matching TRBD2. This CDR3 contains 15 residues. The V gene's germline CDR1 is LGHDT and CDR2 YNNKEL (reference sequence). With V trimmed by 3 bases and J by 5 bases, 1 base remained unmatched. CDR3 loop: CASSHGLAGGETQYF. The CDR3 bases are TGTGCCAGCAGCCACGGACTAGCGGGGGGGGAGACCCAGTACTTC.